The following is a T cell receptor (beta chain) sequence with its context. Its antigen remains unknown. The sample originates from a study of neoadjuvant anti-PD-1 for oral cavity cancer. The study, taken as a whole, reports: Non-responders to neoadjuvant nivolumab had significantly more clonal PBMC T cells than responders.

Produced via immunoSEQ multiplex PCR; TCRdb's table is partial and in-frame only. The sample contains more than 15,000 clones, about 69% of which appear only once. V lost 2 bases and J lost 0; bases outside the gene matches: 5. This CDR3 is 16 amino acids long. CDR1 and CDR2 (germline): SGHDT, YYEEEE. The chain joins TRBV5-6 to TRBJ1-3, with 7 bases fitting TRBD1. The sample here was PBMCs, taken before nivolumab (anti-PD-1) treatment. The origin of this receptor is a person between 40 and 79 years old with oral cavity squamous cell carcinoma. The CDR3 bases are TGTGCCAGCAGCTTAAAGAGGGACAGCTCTGGAAACACCATATATTTT. Translation: CASSLKRDSSGNTIYF.